This T cell receptor beta chain was captured by sequencing in a study of cytomegalovirus exposure and HLA in healthy donors. Turning to the study itself: Prior work identified 95 million to 120 million unique TCR beta sequences in roughly 180 million T cells.

PCR employed 60 Vbeta and 13 Jbeta primers. Assay used: immunoSEQ multiplex PCR; TCRdb lists only in-frame clones, some missing. The sample lists some 92,000 clones, 79% seen once, with approximately 3% in the top ten. Healthy bone marrow donors made up the donor group. Source material: PBMCs. The receptor was isolated from a man under 40 in good health and CMV-seronegative.

The CDR3 region is CASSEMMRSSYNEQFF. The CDR3 DNA is TGTGCCAGCAGTGAAATGATGCGGAGCTCCTACAATGAGCAGTTCTTC. The chain employs TRBV6-1 and TRBJ2-1, with D hard to call. Germline V CDR1 and CDR2: MNHNS, SASEGT. The CDR3 extends over 16 amino acids. Trimming stripped 2 bases from V and 0 bases from J, with 11 bases between.